These 32 T cell receptor beta chains came from one sample sequenced in a study of CD8 T cells in ankylosing spondylitis. TCRdb called the 5' RACE reads again in MiXCR, with one record for every CDR3 protein. The data contain just over 350,000 distinct CDR3 sequences, approximately 20% of them seen just once; the ten biggest clones take up approximately 14%. The sequenced material came from blood, either unsorted or a sorted T cell fraction (not recorded which). The source is a male donor with ankylosing spondylitis or in good health (not recorded which).

The genes are TRBV7-9 and TRBJ1-2; 8 nucleotides line up with TRBD1. CDR1 is SEHNR, CDR2 FQNEAQ, per germline (reference sequence). The ends lost 3 bases at V and 12 bases at J; junction bases unmatched: 3. The CDR3 is 11 residues long. CDR3 region: CASSLQGANTF. The CDR3 DNA reads as TGTGCCAGCAGCTTGCAGGGGGCCAACACCTTC.

This clonotype showed up just a few times. The rearrangement joins TRBV10-3 to TRBJ2-1, with 11 bases aligning to TRBD1. This CDR3 comprises 16 residues. Germline lookup yields CDR1 ENHRY and CDR2 SYGVKD. V gave up 5 bases and J gave up 6 bases; unmatched junction bases: 9. The CDR3 here is CAISYLGTGGRNEQFF. CDR3 nucleotides: TGTGCCATCAGTTATCTTGGGACAGGGGGTCGCAATGAGCAGTTCTTC.

The chain recombines TRBV7-2 with TRBJ2-1; D is ambiguous. The V and J ends lost 9 bases and 6 bases respectively, with 12 bases between them. The CDR3 covers 12 residues. The germline gives CDR1 SGHTA, CDR2 FQGNSA. Here the CDR3 reads CARNGLLNEQFF. Here the CDR3 DNA reads TGTGCCAGGAATGGGCTACTCAATGAGCAGTTCTTC.

In its sample, this clonotype was seen a few times. V and J are TRBV27 and TRBJ2-3; tentatively, D is TRBD1 (5 bases). The germline V gene encodes CDR1 MNHEY and CDR2 SMNVEV (reference sequence). This CDR3 region has 16 residues. V lost 6 bases to trimming and J lost 6 bases, with 22 bases between them. This CDR3 is CASRQSSGLPVDTQYF. CDR3 DNA sequence: TGTGCCAGCAGACAATCCTCAGGGCTCCCGGTGGATACGCAGTATTTT.

The genes are TRBV5-1 and TRBJ2-3; D call uncertain. Germline lookup yields CDR1 SGHRS and CDR2 YFSETQ. Trimming removed 4 bases at V and 2 bases at J, with 14 bases between. The CDR3 is made up of 15 amino acids. This chain's CDR3 is CASSEFGYPTDTQYF. CDR3 bases: TGCGCCAGCAGCGAATTCGGCTATCCCACAGATACGCAGTATTTT.

For this clonotype: The junction does not match germline at one end; this may be a read error. The CDR3 nucleotides read TGCGCCAGCAGCCAAGAGGGTGGTACCAACAACTTC. Its translation is CASSQEGGTNNF. The gene calls are TRBV4-1 and TRBJ1-2; unclear D gene. Germline values: CDR1 MGHRA, CDR2 YSYEKL. The CDR3 loop spans 12 amino acids.

CDR3 nucleotide sequence: TGTGCCAGCAGCGCCGGGACCGAGTTCTTTGATACGCAGTATTTT. It encodes CASSAGTEFFDTQYF. This chain joins TRBV28 and TRBJ2-3, with D perhaps given as TRBD1 or TRBD2 (5 bases each). Germline CDR1 is MDHEN and CDR2 is SYDVKM. The CDR3 runs to 15 residues. V lost 6 bases and J 6 bases, leaving 19 bases between the germline ends. The variable domain in full, completed from reference TRBV28 and TRBJ2-3, reads DVKVTQSSRYLVKRTGEKVFLECVQDMDHENMFWYRQDPGLGLRLIYFSYDVKMKEKGDIPEGYSVSREKKERFSLILESASTNQTSMYLCASSAGTEFFDTQYFGPGTRLTVL.

V is TRBV4-1 and J is TRBJ2-2; 10 nucleotides align to TRBD2. The CDR3 sequence is 16 residues long. V trimming: 7 bases; J trimming: 3 bases; junction bases outside the gene matches: 8. In germline, CDR1 is MGHRA, CDR2 YSYEKL. In DNA form, the CDR3 reads TGCGCCAGCACCGCAGGGCTAGCGGGGGACACCGGGGAGCTGTTTTTT. Its protein is CASTAGLAGDTGELFF.

The chain joins TRBV10-3 to TRBJ1-4; tentatively, D is TRBD1 (5 bases). The V gene's germline CDR1 is ENHRY and CDR2 SYGVKD. V was shortened by 5 bases and J by 6 bases, with 10 bases between the two germline ends. The CDR3 extends over 13 amino acids. The CDR3 DNA reads TGTGCCATCAGTCCGGACATGTATGAAAAACTGTTTTTT. It is translated as CAISPDMYEKLFF.

The chain employs TRBV2 and TRBJ2-5, with D hard to call. Germline lookup yields CDR1 SNHLY and CDR2 FYNNEI. V shed 3 bases and J shed 4 bases, with 12 bases lying between them. This CDR3 has 14 residues. The CDR3 is CASSELSGRETQYF. Written as DNA, the CDR3 is TGTGCCAGCAGTGAGTTATCCGGGCGAGAGACCCAGTACTTC.

V gene TRBV16 combines with J gene TRBJ1-1; TRBD1 matches 10 bases. The trim removed 4 bases at V and 6 bases at J, leaving 8 bases unmatched. The CDR3 totals 15 residues. The germline CDR1 and CDR2 sequences are KGHSY and FQNENV. This CDR3 is CASSPRDRGGAEAFF. CDR3 coding DNA: TGTGCCAGCAGCCCCCGGGACAGGGGAGGGGCTGAAGCTTTCTTT.

The J gene is TRBJ2-7, the V gene TRBV27, with 7 bases matching TRBD2. The CDR3 contains 14 residues. V was pared by 5 bases and J by 5 bases, with 9 bases of the junction left unmatched. Germline-derived CDR1 and CDR2 are MNHEY and SMNVEV (reference sequence). The CDR3 nucleotides read TGTGCCAGCAGTCCAGGGACTACCCCTGACGAGCAGTACTTC. Encoded protein: CASSPGTTPDEQYF.

A few counts support this clonotype. The chain links TRBV27 to TRBJ2-7, with 9 bases identical to TRBD1. Trimming at V came to 6 bases and at J to 2 bases, leaving 11 bases not matched to a gene. This CDR3 region has 16 residues. Germline V gene sequence: CDR1 MNHEY, CDR2 SMNVEV (reference sequence). CDR3 in DNA: TGTGCCAGCAGCAATGGGACAGGGCCCGCTCCCTACGAGCAGTACTTC. It is translated as CASSNGTGPAPYEQYF.

The gene calls are TRBV24-1 and TRBJ1-1; possibly TRBD1 for D (5 bases). The CDR3 consists of 13 residues. Trimming took off 3 bases at V and 6 bases at J, with 10 bases between the two ends. Germline V lookup: CDR1 KGHDR, CDR2 SFDVKD. This chain's CDR3 is CATSDGQGPEAFF. CDR3 sequence (DNA): TGTGCCACCAGTGATGGGCAGGGTCCTGAAGCTTTCTTT.

The chain has TRBV12-3 or TRBV12-4 and TRBJ2-1, with TRBD1 identical over 7 bases. V dropped 6 bases and J dropped 2; count of bases not matched to a gene: 7. This CDR3 spans 15 amino acids. CDR3 bases: TGTGCCAGCAGGCCCCGACAGGGCACCTACAATGAGCAGTTCTTC. The encoded protein is CASRPRQGTYNEQFF.

The rearrangement links TRBV4-1 to TRBJ2-7; 8 positions agree with TRBD1. The junction had 4 bases not matched to a gene; V was cut back by 0 bases and J by 3 bases. The germline CDR1 and CDR2 sequences are MGHRA and YSYEKL. The CDR3 loop spans 15 amino acids. CDR3 in amino acids: CASSQDRDRFYEQYF. The CDR3 DNA sequence: TGCGCCAGCAGCCAAGACCGGGACAGGTTCTACGAGCAGTACTTC.

The rearrangement joins TRBV12-3 or TRBV12-4 to TRBJ2-1; no clear D. The V and J ends lost 6 bases and 8 bases respectively, with 11 bases between them. The CDR3 contains 12 residues. The CDR3 bases are TGTGCCAGCAGCAGCAACCCCCATGAGCAGTTCTTC. It is translated as CASSSNPHEQFF.

This clonotype has a handful of counts. This rearrangement joins TRBV12-3 or TRBV12-4 to TRBJ2-2; no reliable D call. Deletions cut 11 bases from V and 0 bases from J, with 25 bases between. The CDR3 has 18 amino acids. This chain's CDR3 is CAFSLSYLGGSNTGELFF. In DNA form, the CDR3 reads TGTGCCTTCAGTTTATCTTACTTGGGCGGATCGAACACCGGGGAGCTGTTTTTT.

The chain couples TRBV5-6 to TRBJ2-7; D not resolved. The CDR3 totals 14 residues. Germline CDR1 SGHDT, CDR2 YYEEEE. The germline V and J ends were trimmed by 0 bases and 2 bases, with 9 bases remaining between them. CDR3 sequence (DNA): TGTGCCAGCAGCTTGGGGGCCACCCCCTACGAGCAGTACTTC. Its protein is CASSLGATPYEQYF.

This clonotype has at least ten counts. V is TRBV20-1 and J is TRBJ2-5; D may be TRBD1 (6 bases). The V gene lost 6 bases and the J gene lost 5 bases, with 25 bases spanning the gap. The germline gives CDR1 DFQATT, CDR2 SNEGSKA (reference sequence). The CDR3 contains 16 residues. CDR3 sequence: CSAKSLTGGEVETQYF. Here the CDR3 DNA reads TGCAGTGCCAAAAGCCTGACAGGCGGCGAAGTGGAGACCCAGTACTTC.

This clonotype was recorded a few times. The chain joins TRBV12-3 or TRBV12-4 to TRBJ1-5; no reliable D call. CDR3 length: 13 residues. The V end lost 6 bases, the J end lost 7 bases, and 13 bases lay between the germline ends. This CDR3 is CASSKRDVQPQHF. CDR3 nucleotides: TGTGCCAGCAGCAAACGCGACGTCCAGCCCCAGCATTTT.

V gene TRBV29-1 combines with J gene TRBJ2-3; a weak D match, TRBD1 (5 bases). Trimming left V 4 bases short and J 0 bases short, with 14 bases between. This CDR3 contains 15 residues. Germline V gene data show CDR1 as SQVTM and CDR2 as ANQGSEA. Here the CDR3 DNA reads TGCAGCGTTGTGGGCGGCGACAGAAGCACAGATACGCAGTATTTT. Translated, it gives CSVVGGDRSTDTQYF.

This sequence joins TRBV6-5 and TRBJ2-5; D may be TRBD1 (5 bases). The CDR3 covers 15 residues. Germline assignment: CDR1 MNHEY and CDR2 SVGAGI. V was pared by 3 bases and J by 2 bases, with 13 bases between. This CDR3 is CASSYSTGVQETQYF. The CDR3, as DNA: TGTGCCAGCAGTTATAGCACAGGTGTTCAAGAGACCCAGTACTTC.

This clonotype was counted at least ten times. V is TRBV12-3 or TRBV12-4 and J is TRBJ2-1; perhaps TRBD2 as D (5 bases). The CDR3 is made up of 10 amino acids. V lost 6 bases, J lost 16 bases, and 13 bases lay in between. The CDR3 protein is CASRGASTFF. The CDR3 nucleotides are TGTGCCAGCAGGGGAGCTAGCACATTCTTC.

J is TRBJ2-2 and V is TRBV6-1; 12 bases fit TRBD2. V dropped 8 bases and J dropped 1; count of bases not matched to a gene: 2. Germline lookup yields CDR1 MNHNS and CDR2 SASEGT. The CDR3 totals 15 residues. The CDR3 protein is CASGLAGWNTGELFF. DNA of the CDR3: TGTGCCAGCGGACTAGCGGGGTGGAACACCGGGGAGCTGTTTTTT.

This clonotype was recorded a few times. The chain is built from TRBV6-4 and TRBJ1-1, with 9 bases lining up with TRBD1. Germline values: CDR1 MRHNA, CDR2 SNTAGT. V trimming: 6 bases; J trimming: 1 base; junction bases outside the gene matches: 3. The CDR3 loop spans 14 amino acids. The CDR3: CASRPGQGNTEAFF. CDR3 DNA sequence: TGTGCCAGCAGGCCGGGACAGGGGAACACTGAAGCTTTCTTT.

The chain couples TRBV7-9 to TRBJ2-7; 12 bases are a match to TRBD2. The CDR3 has 17 amino acids. The V gene end was trimmed by 5 bases and the J gene end by 2 bases; junction bases not matched to a gene: 10. Germline CDR1 is SEHNR and CDR2 is FQNEAQ (reference sequence). The CDR3 spells CASSPRLAGARPYEQYF. The DNA for the CDR3 is TGTGCCAGCAGCCCACGACTAGCGGGGGCCAGGCCCTACGAGCAGTACTTC. The full variable domain, with the rest looked up from reference TRBV7-9 and TRBJ2-7, is DTGVSQNPRHKITKRGQNVTFRCDPISEHNRLYWYRQTLGQGPEFLTYFQNEAQLEKSRLLSDRFSAERPKGSFSTLEIQRTEQGDSAMYLCASSPRLAGARPYEQYFGPGTRLTVT.

This clonotype appeared a few times. This chain connects TRBV3-1 to TRBJ2-3, with D unclear. The CDR3 consists of 14 residues. Germline V gene lookup returns CDR1 LGHDT and CDR2 YNNKEL (reference sequence). V was clipped by 2 bases and J by 2 bases, with 8 bases between them. The CDR3 coding sequence is TGTGCCAGCAGCCAACGTCTATACACAGATACGCAGTATTTT. As protein: CASSQRLYTDTQYF.

With respect to this clonotype: At one boundary the junction diverges from the germline segment, which might be a read error. The CDR3, as DNA: TGCGGTGCTAGAAACCTGGGACAGTCCCAAGAGACCCAGTACTTC. Protein sequence: CGARNLGQSQETQYF. This chain joins TRBV20-1 and TRBJ2-5, with TRBD1 identical over 7 bases. Germline CDR1 reads DFQATT; CDR2 reads SNEGSKA (reference sequence). The length of the CDR3 is 15 residues.

This clonotype has a handful of counts. The chain recombines TRBV10-2 with TRBJ1-1; D remains unclear. CDR1 and CDR2 from the germline V gene are WSHSY and SAAADI. V was pared by 3 bases and J by 9 bases, with 8 bases between. This CDR3 is 11 amino acids long. CDR3 residues: CASSEGPQAFF. The CDR3 DNA follows: TGCGCCAGCAGTGAAGGCCCTCAAGCTTTCTTT.

The chain links TRBV6-2 or TRBV6-3 to TRBJ2-7, with D maybe TRBD1 (7 bases). CDR1 MNHEY and CDR2 SVGEGT come from the germline V gene. This CDR3 contains 13 residues. Trimming stripped 7 bases from V and 5 bases from J, with 15 bases between. CDR3 amino acids: CASTLTGRNEQYF. The DNA for the CDR3 is TGTGCCAGCACCCTGACAGGGAGGAACGAGCAGTACTTC.

The genes are TRBV20-1 and TRBJ2-1, with 8 bases that match TRBD2. J gave up 4 bases and V 3 bases, and 5 bases lay outside the gene matches. The CDR3 has 14 residues. Per germline, CDR1 DFQATT and CDR2 SNEGSKA (reference sequence). The CDR3 DNA reads as TGCAGTGCTAGCCTAGCGGGCCCTTACAATGAGCAGTTCTTC. Protein: CSASLAGPYNEQFF.